These 30 T cell receptor beta chains originate from one sample sequenced in a study of regulatory T cells in long-lasting Graves disease (dated by TCRdb to the early 2020s). Library method: multiplex PCR. The sequencer listed for this sample is Illumina HiSeq 4000. CDR3 regions were amplified by Arm-PCR with iRepertoire HTBI primers to construct TCR beta libraries. The public reads were reanalyzed by TCRdb: fastp trimming at Q25, MiXCR alignment, in-frame beta chains only. Records with the same CDR3 protein are collapsed into one entry carrying the most frequent genes and DNA. Across this sample there are hundreds of thousands of distinct CDR3 sequences, with 20% to 25% seen only once. Around 13% of the sample is in the top ten clones. The time point tag for this specimen amounts to: persistent/refractory GD, antithyroid drugs over 5 years with positive TRAb. RNA was extracted from PBMCs in TRIzol for both TCR sequencing and RNA sequencing.

Sequencing used peripheral blood mononuclear cells (PBMCs), obtained when the disease was refractory, from a patient treated with antithyroid drugs. All receptors derive from a female donor with Graves disease.

Of note for this clonotype: This may come from a read error, since a much larger clone is one base off. The rearrangement joins TRBV3-1 to TRBJ1-5; 7 bases agree with TRBD1. CDR1 is LGHDT, CDR2 YNNKEL, per germline (reference sequence). This CDR3 has 14 amino acids. The CDR3 sequence is CAGSQGQSNQPQHF. The CDR3 nucleotides read TGTGCCGGCAGCCAGGGACAGAGCAATCAGCCCCAGCATTTT.

This clonotype was detected only a few times. The rearrangement joins TRBV29-1 to TRBJ2-2; D not certain. With 4 bases removed from V and 0 bases from J, the gap between germline ends came to 15 bases. The CDR3 loop spans 16 amino acids. Germline values: CDR1 SQVTM, CDR2 ANQGSEA. CDR3 in amino acids: CSVAGARAPNTGELFF. The CDR3 bases are TGCAGCGTTGCCGGAGCTAGGGCACCGAACACCGGGGAGCTGTTTTTT.

A note on this clonotype: Given a far larger clone just one base away, this is likely a sequencing read error. This chain uses TRBV28 with TRBJ2-3; 12 nucleotides line up with TRBD2. The closer fit of TRBJ2-5 to the DNA end suggests the J call may be wrong. CDR1 is MDHEN, CDR2 SYDVKM, per germline. This CDR3 comprises 15 residues. The CDR3 coding sequence is TGTGCCAGCAGTTTAAGGACTAGCGGGGCGGGGACCCAGTACTTC. Its translation is CASSLRTSGAGTQYF.

This clonotype was seen at least ten times. J is TRBJ1-1 and V is TRBV28; D is ambiguous. V shed 7 bases and J shed 3 bases, with 18 bases lying between them. The germline CDR1 and CDR2 sequences are MDHEN and SYDVKM. This CDR3 comprises 15 residues. CDR3 nucleotides: TGTGCCAGCATTGGGGAACGGGGATGGGACACTGAAGCTTTCTTT. It specifies CASIGERGWDTEAFF.

The rearrangement links TRBV19 to TRBJ2-2; D gene ambiguous. The CDR3 loop spans 15 amino acids. Trimming took 2 bases from V and 3 from J, leaving 10 bases between them. CDR1 and CDR2 from the germline V gene are LNHDA and SQIVND (reference sequence). CDR3 sequence: CASSIPRRYTGELFF. CDR3 in DNA: TGTGCCAGTAGTATACCCCGACGGTACACCGGGGAGCTGTTTTTT.

This clonotype was counted ten times or more. The chain combines TRBV13 with TRBJ2-5; maybe TRBD1 (5 bases). In germline, CDR1 is PRHDT, CDR2 FYEKMQ (reference sequence). The CDR3 has 15 amino acids. Trimming took off 8 bases at V and 0 bases at J, with 16 bases between the two ends. The CDR3 spells CASGMPRGDQETQYF. Written as DNA, the CDR3 is TGTGCCAGCGGCATGCCAAGGGGTGACCAAGAGACCCAGTACTTC.

In this sample, this clonotype turned up a few times. This chain links TRBV30 with TRBJ2-5; D might be TRBD2 (6 bases). The CDR3 is 14 amino acids. Trimming took off 2 bases at V and 1 base at J, with 11 bases between the two ends. Looked up from germline, CDR1 is GTSNPN and CDR2 is SVGIG (reference sequence). This CDR3 is CAWSRGRGQETQYF. The CDR3 DNA reads as TGTGCCTGGAGTCGGGGGAGAGGCCAAGAGACCCAGTACTTC.

A few counts support this clonotype. This sequence joins TRBV7-9 and TRBJ2-5; unclear D gene. This CDR3 region has 15 residues. Germline V gene sequence: CDR1 SEHNR, CDR2 FQNEAQ (reference sequence). Between the trimmed V and J ends, which lost 3 bases and 0 bases, there was a span of 11 bases. The CDR3 spells CASSFRVKYQETQYF. CDR3 bases: TGTGCCAGCAGCTTCCGGGTCAAGTACCAAGAGACCCAGTACTTC. Filled out from reference TRBV7-9 and TRBJ2-5, the complete variable domain reads DTGVSQNPRHKITKRGQNVTFRCDPISEHNRLYWYRQTLGQGPEFLTYFQNEAQLEKSRLLSDRFSAERPKGSFSTLEIQRTEQGDSAMYLCASSFRVKYQETQYFGPGTRLLVL.

This clonotype has just a few counts. The CDR3 sequence is CASSLEGTGDSPLHF. The CDR3 nucleotides read TGCGCCAGCAGCTTGGAAGGGACAGGAGATTCACCCCTCCACTTT. The chain is built from TRBV5-1 and TRBJ1-6; 8 bases are a match to TRBD1. J gave up 8 bases and V 0 bases, and 4 bases lay outside the gene matches. The length of the CDR3 is 15 residues. The germline gives CDR1 SGHRS, CDR2 YFSETQ.

This rearrangement joins TRBV7-2 to TRBJ1-3; D remains ambiguous. V shed 5 bases and J shed 7 bases, with 9 bases lying between them. Germline CDR1 and CDR2: SGHTA and FQGNSA. This CDR3 has 12 residues. This CDR3 is CASSRLGNTIYF. The DNA for the CDR3 is TGTGCCAGCAGCCGCCTTGGGAACACCATATATTTT.

V and J are TRBV12-3 or TRBV12-4 and TRBJ2-2; 9 bases align to TRBD2. The CDR3 consists of 14 residues. J gave up 8 bases and V 5 bases, and 6 bases lay outside the gene matches. The CDR3 loop reads CASSRGREKGELFF. The DNA of the CDR3 is TGTGCCAGCAGTCGCGGGAGGGAAAAGGGGGAGCTGTTTTTT.

A single count supports this clonotype. No DNA is shown, since the ends of the CDR3 on it are uncertain; the CDR3 is the one TCRdb lists. The chain couples TRBV28 to TRBJ1-2; TRBD1 is the table's D call and was not checked against the DNA. A total of 13 residues make up the CDR3, ends included. The germline V gene encodes CDR1 MDHEN and CDR2 SYDVKM. CDR3: CASNREVFYSCTF.

This clonotype was detected only a few times. V and J are TRBV28 and TRBJ2-3; no definite D call. V gave up 2 bases and J gave up 5 bases, with 8 bases separating them. Germline values: CDR1 MDHEN, CDR2 SYDVKM. The CDR3 totals 13 residues. The CDR3 sequence is CASSLLVQDTQYF. The CDR3 nucleotides read TGTGCCAGCAGTTTACTCGTCCAAGATACGCAGTATTTT. The whole variable domain, filled in from reference TRBV28 and TRBJ2-3, reads DVKVTQSSRYLVKRTGEKVFLECVQDMDHENMFWYRQDPGLGLRLIYFSYDVKMKEKGDIPEGYSVSREKKERFSLILESASTNQTSMYLCASSLLVQDTQYFGPGTRLTVL.

The V call is TRBV24-1, the J call TRBJ2-7; TRBD1 is a possible D gene (6 bases). The CDR3 covers 12 residues. CDR1 and CDR2 from the germline V gene are KGHDR and SFDVKD. Trimming stripped 10 bases from V and 4 bases from J, with 13 bases between. As DNA, the CDR3 is TGTGCCACTTCTACAGGGTCGTACGAGCAGTACTTC. As protein: CATSTGSYEQYF.

The V gene is TRBV6-1, the J gene TRBJ1-3; TRBD1 aligns across 9 bases. This CDR3 has 18 residues. V was clipped by 5 bases and J by 0 bases; unmatched bases: 11. Looked up from germline, CDR1 is MNHNS and CDR2 is SASEGT. Written as DNA, the CDR3 is TGTGCCAGCAGTAGAGGGACAGGGCTTCTCAGCTCTGGAAACACCATATATTTT. As protein: CASSRGTGLLSSGNTIYF.

There are a few counts of this clonotype. J is TRBJ1-4 and V is TRBV7-9; 7 bases align to TRBD1. Germline CDR1 and CDR2: SEHNR and FQNEAQ (reference sequence). The trim removed 5 bases at V and 8 bases at J, leaving 14 bases unmatched. The CDR3 spans 16 residues. The chain's CDR3 is CASSTSDRVFDEKLFF. In DNA form, the CDR3 reads TGTGCCAGCAGCACCTCAGACAGGGTTTTTGACGAAAAACTGTTTTTT.

This chain joins TRBV24-1 and TRBJ1-1; 7 bases agree with TRBD1. The CDR3 contains 13 residues. Unmatched junction bases numbered 6, after V lost 4 bases and J lost 8 bases. CDR1 is KGHDR and CDR2 is SFDVKD in the germline V gene. As DNA, the CDR3 is TGTGCCACCAGTGACACCGACAGGGCCGAAGCTTTCTTT. Protein: CATSDTDRAEAFF.

This clonotype was seen repeatedly, ten times or more. V and J are TRBV28 and TRBJ1-5, with D possibly matching TRBD1 (5 bases). This CDR3 region has 12 residues. The germline CDR1 and CDR2 sequences are MDHEN and SYDVKM. The V gene lost 6 bases and the J gene lost 7 bases, with 10 bases spanning the gap. The CDR3 loop is CASRRGDQPQHF. The CDR3 DNA is TGTGCCAGCAGACGAGGGGACCAGCCCCAGCATTTT.

This clonotype showed up many times. V and J are TRBV11-2 and TRBJ2-7; D remains unclear. CDR1 is SGHAT and CDR2 is FQNNGV in the germline V gene. The CDR3 consists of 14 residues. V was pared by 1 base and J by 6 bases, with 13 bases between. The CDR3 region is CASSLGHPSGEQYF. In DNA, the CDR3 is TGTGCCAGCAGCTTAGGGCACCCTTCTGGCGAGCAGTACTTC.

The chain is built from TRBV9 and TRBJ2-4; D gene unclear. CDR3 length: 15 residues. Germline CDR1 is SGDLS and CDR2 is YYNGEE. Trimming pared 0 bases from V and 3 bases from J, leaving 10 bases between. The chain's CDR3 is CASSVGSLDKNIQYF. CDR3 DNA sequence: TGTGCCAGCAGCGTAGGCTCGTTAGACAAAAACATTCAGTACTTC.

In its sample, this clonotype was seen many times. The rearrangement links TRBV12-3 or TRBV12-4 to TRBJ1-1, with D unclear. V dropped 5 bases and J dropped 11 bases, with 24 bases sitting between them. This CDR3 contains 15 residues. In nucleotides, the CDR3 is TGTGCCAGCAGTCTTGGACTGCCAGACGGGAGTGCGGCTTTCTTT. Protein product: CASSLGLPDGSAAFF.

This chain joins TRBV9 and TRBJ1-2, with D possibly matching TRBD1 (5 bases). This CDR3 contains 13 residues. Deletions cut 3 bases from V and 7 bases from J, with 13 bases between. CDR1 and CDR2 (germline): SGDLS, YYNGEE. CDR3 DNA sequence: TGTGCCAGCAGCGCCAGGGTGAACGGTGGCTACACCTTC. It codes for CASSARVNGGYTF.

The gene calls are TRBV20-1 and TRBJ2-3, with a weak D call TRBD1 (5 bases). The CDR3 totals 13 residues. Trimming stripped 3 bases from V and 4 bases from J, with 11 bases between. Germline V gene data show CDR1 as DFQATT and CDR2 as SNEGSKA (reference sequence). DNA for the CDR3: TGCAGTGCTAGGCAAATAGGGGCAGATACGCAGTATTTT. As protein: CSARQIGADTQYF.

The rearrangement joins TRBV19 to TRBJ2-7; 11 bases line up with TRBD2. With V trimmed by 4 bases and J by 3 bases, 5 bases remained unmatched. From germline, CDR1 is LNHDA and CDR2 SQIVND (reference sequence). The CDR3 runs 15 residues. The CDR3 nucleotides read TGTGCCAGTAGTACCACTAGCGGGAGTAACTACGAGCAGTACTTC. Translation: CASSTTSGSNYEQYF.

In its sample, this clonotype was seen a few times. The V gene is TRBV20-1, the J gene TRBJ2-5; possibly TRBD1 for D (5 bases). Deletions cut 5 bases from V and 4 bases from J, with 17 bases between. CDR1 is DFQATT, CDR2 SNEGSKA, per germline (reference sequence). CDR3 size: 14 residues. The chain's CDR3 is CSASLGASRETQYF. The CDR3 DNA sequence: TGCAGTGCTTCCCTAGGGGCTTCGAGAGAGACCCAGTACTTC.

In this sample, this clonotype turned up a few times. The chain combines TRBV7-3 with TRBJ1-6; 9 positions match TRBD1. Germline CDR1 is SGHTA and CDR2 is FQGTGA. Losses at the gene ends were 5 bases for V and 10 bases for J; bases not matched to a gene: 6. The CDR3 extends over 14 amino acids. The CDR3 here is CASSQGQGKSPLHF. DNA for the CDR3: TGTGCCAGCAGCCAGGGACAGGGAAAATCACCCCTCCACTTT.

This clonotype was counted ten times or more. The V call is TRBV2, the J call TRBJ1-5, with no clear D. Trimming cost V 6 bases and J 0 bases, with 6 bases left between them. The germline V gene has CDR1 SNHLY and CDR2 FYNNEI. This CDR3 spans 13 amino acids. CDR3 in amino acids: CASSADSNQPQHF. In DNA form, the CDR3 reads TGTGCCAGCAGCGCGGATAGCAATCAGCCCCAGCATTTT.

The chain joins TRBV7-2 to TRBJ1-5; unclear D gene. The germline CDR1 and CDR2 sequences are SGHTA and FQGNSA. V was pared by 5 bases and J by 4 bases, with 9 bases between. The CDR3 has 13 amino acids. The CDR3 spells CASSISPNQPQHF. The CDR3 DNA is TGTGCCAGCAGCATAAGCCCAAATCAGCCCCAGCATTTT.

V gene TRBV7-2 combines with J gene TRBJ1-2; TRBD1 is a possible D gene (5 bases). The CDR3 is 15 amino acids. Looked up from germline, CDR1 is SGHTA and CDR2 is FQGNSA. Trimming removed 1 base at V and 0 bases at J, with 9 bases between. The CDR3: CASSLEDSPNYGYTF. The CDR3 bases are TGTGCCAGCAGCTTAGAAGACAGCCCTAACTATGGCTACACCTTC.

This clonotype was counted only a few times. This rearrangement joins TRBV9 to TRBJ2-7; the D gene is possibly TRBD1 (5 bases). Trimming pared 0 bases from V and 3 bases from J, leaving 13 bases between. CDR3 length: 15 residues. Germline CDR1 reads SGDLS; CDR2 reads YYNGEE. CDR3 sequence (DNA): TGTGCCAGCAGCGTAGAGGACAACGAATTCTACGAGCAGTACTTC. Translation gives CASSVEDNEFYEQYF. The full variable domain, with the rest looked up from reference TRBV9 and TRBJ2-7, is DSGVTQTPKHLITATGQRVTLRCSPRSGDLSVYWYQQSLDQGLQFLIQYYNGEERAKGNILERFSAQQFPDLHSELNLSSLELGDSALYFCASSVEDNEFYEQYFGPGTRLTVT.